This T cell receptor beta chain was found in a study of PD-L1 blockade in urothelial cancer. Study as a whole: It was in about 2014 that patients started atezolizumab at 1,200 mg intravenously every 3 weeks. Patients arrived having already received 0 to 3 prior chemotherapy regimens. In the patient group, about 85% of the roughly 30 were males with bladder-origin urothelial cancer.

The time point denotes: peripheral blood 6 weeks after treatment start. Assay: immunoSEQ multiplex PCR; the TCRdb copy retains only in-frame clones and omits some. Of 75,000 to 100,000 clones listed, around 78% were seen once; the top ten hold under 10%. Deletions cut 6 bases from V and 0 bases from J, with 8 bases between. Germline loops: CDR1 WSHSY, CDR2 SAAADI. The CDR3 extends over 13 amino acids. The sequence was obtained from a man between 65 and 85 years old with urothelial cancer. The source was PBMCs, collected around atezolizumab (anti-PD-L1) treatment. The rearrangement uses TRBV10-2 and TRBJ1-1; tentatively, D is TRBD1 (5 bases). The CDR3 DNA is TGCGCCAGCAGGGGGGGGATGAACACTGAAGCTTTCTTT. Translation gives CASRGGMNTEAFF.